The 5 T cell receptor beta chains in this list originate from one sample, sequenced in a study of T cell repertoires in cytomegalovirus infection. TCRdb reprocessed the reads via MiXCR and lists one record per CDR3 protein. Of over 450,000 distinct CDR3 sequences listed, approximately 10% are singletons. What was sequenced was PBMCs. All receptors derive from a human donor in good health (CMV status not recorded). Some clones in this sample may be carry-over from other donors' samples.

This chain joins TRBV30 and TRBJ1-5; D is uncertain. The ends were cut back, 1 base at V and 2 bases at J, with 12 bases in the middle. Germline CDR1 reads GTSNPN; CDR2 reads SVGIG (reference sequence). This CDR3 comprises 15 residues. The CDR3 bases are TGTGCCTGGAGTGGCCAAGCGGTTGGCAATCAGCCCCAGCATTTT. Translated: CAWSGQAVGNQPQHF.

This clonotype was counted ten times or more. The gene calls are TRBV20-1 and TRBJ2-1, with D tentatively TRBD1 or TRBD2 (6 bases each). The V and J ends lost 5 bases and 8 bases respectively, with 22 bases between them. The CDR3 runs 15 residues. The germline V gene encodes CDR1 DFQATT and CDR2 SNEGSKA (reference sequence). The CDR3 region has the DNA TGCAGTGCTCTCTCAGGGGAGGCTCTAGCTTATGAGCAGTTCTTC. This translates into CSALSGEALAYEQFF.

This clonotype was detected ten times or more. This chain connects TRBV5-6 to TRBJ1-3; 8 bases fit TRBD1. V was clipped by 1 base and J by 1 base; unmatched bases: 7. There are 17 residues in the CDR3. In germline, CDR1 is SGHDT, CDR2 YYEEEE. The chain's CDR3 is CASSLRGTGSSGNTIYF. The CDR3 DNA follows: TGTGCCAGCAGCTTGAGGGGGACAGGCTCTTCTGGAAACACCATATATTTT.

The V call is TRBV28, the J call TRBJ1-4; a weak D match, TRBD1 (6 bases). Trimming removed 7 bases at V and 8 bases at J, with 17 bases between. The CDR3 has 14 amino acids. From germline, CDR1 is MDHEN and CDR2 SYDVKM. The CDR3 DNA reads TGTGCCAGCAACCGAGGACAGTTCCTGGAAAAACTGTTTTTT. Encoded protein: CASNRGQFLEKLFF.

This clonotype was counted at least ten times. V gene TRBV5-4 combines with J gene TRBJ1-6, with 10 bases lining up with TRBD1. Germline CDR1 is SGHNT and CDR2 is YYREEE (reference sequence). This CDR3 comprises 15 residues. V lost 3 bases to trimming and J lost 10 bases; unmatched junction nucleotides: 7. The CDR3 DNA is TGTGCCAGCAGCTCTTGGGGACAGGGGAAGTCACCCCTCCACTTT. This codes for CASSSWGQGKSPLHF.